This section outlines one T cell receptor beta chain sequence together with its context. Its antigen is still unknown. This record belongs to a study of cytomegalovirus exposure and HLA in healthy donors. Study-wide results and limits: Researchers reported in a later analysis that common viral pathogens appeared linked to several top clusters.

Researchers ran the PCR with 60 Vbeta and 13 Jbeta primers. Sequencing was performed with immunoSEQ multiplex PCR; in TCRdb, only in-frame clones are kept and a portion is missing. The sample has 150,000 to 200,000 clones; about 80% are singletons. The CDR3 is made up of 14 amino acids. CDR1 is GTSNPN, CDR2 SVGIG, per germline (reference sequence). V lost 0 bases and J lost 5, with 14 bases in between. Sequenced material: PBMCs. The gene calls are TRBV30 and TRBJ2-7, with D possibly TRBD1 on 5 matching bases. The TCR was taken from a man younger than 35 in good health and CMV-seropositive. CDR3 protein: CAWSVQIWGHEQYF. For the CDR3, the DNA is TGTGCCTGGAGTGTACAGATATGGGGCCACGAGCAGTACTTC. Drawing the rest from reference TRBV30 and TRBJ2-7, the complete variable domain is SQTIHQWPATLVQPVGSPLSLECTVEGTSNPNLYWYRQAAGRGLQLLFYSVGIGQISSEVPQNLSASRPQDRQFILSSKKLLLSDSGFYLCAWSVQIWGHEQYFGPGTRLTVT.